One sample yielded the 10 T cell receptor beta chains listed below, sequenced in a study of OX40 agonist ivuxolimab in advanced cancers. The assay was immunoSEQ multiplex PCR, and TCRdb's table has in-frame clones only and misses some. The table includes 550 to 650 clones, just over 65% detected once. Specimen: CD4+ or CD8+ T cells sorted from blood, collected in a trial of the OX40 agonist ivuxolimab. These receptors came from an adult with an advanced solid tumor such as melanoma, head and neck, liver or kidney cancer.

DNA of the CDR3: TGTGCCAGCAGCGCCGGGACAGGGGGCTACGAGCAGTACTTC. Its translation: CASSAGTGGYEQYF. This sequence joins TRBV6-8 and TRBJ2-7; TRBD1 matches at 11 bases. V lost 6 bases, J lost 3 bases, and 4 bases stayed unmatched. CDR1 and CDR2 from the germline V gene are MNHGY and SAAAGT. This CDR3 spans 14 amino acids.

CDR3 in amino acids: CASSIRGGYEQYF. DNA of the CDR3: TGTGCCAGCAGCATCAGGGGCGGCTACGAGCAGTACTTC. This sequence joins TRBV7-4 and TRBJ2-7; perhaps TRBD1 as D (6 bases). CDR1 and CDR2 from the germline V gene are SGHVT and SQSDAQ. Trimming took off 5 bases at V and 3 bases at J, with 11 bases between the two ends. This CDR3 contains 13 residues.

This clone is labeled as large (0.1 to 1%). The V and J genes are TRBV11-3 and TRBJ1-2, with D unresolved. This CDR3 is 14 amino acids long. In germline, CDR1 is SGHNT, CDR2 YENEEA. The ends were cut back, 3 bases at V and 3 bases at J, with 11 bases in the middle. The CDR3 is CASSLRPSHYGYTF. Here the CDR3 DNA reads TGTGCCAGCAGCTTGAGGCCGTCTCACTATGGCTACACCTTC.

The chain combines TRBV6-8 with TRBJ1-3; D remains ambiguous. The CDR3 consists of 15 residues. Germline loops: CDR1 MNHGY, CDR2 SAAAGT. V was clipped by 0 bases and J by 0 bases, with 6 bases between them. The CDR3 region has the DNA TGTGCCAGCAGTTACTCCTGGTCCTCTGGAAACACCATATATTTT. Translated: CASSYSWSSGNTIYF.

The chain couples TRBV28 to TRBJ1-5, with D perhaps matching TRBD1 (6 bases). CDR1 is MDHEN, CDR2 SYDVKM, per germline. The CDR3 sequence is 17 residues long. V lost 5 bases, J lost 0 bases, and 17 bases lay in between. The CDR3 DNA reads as TGTGCCAGCAGTACCCTTGGAAGGGGGGGTAGCAATCAGCCCCAGCATTTT. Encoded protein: CASSTLGRGGSNQPQHF.

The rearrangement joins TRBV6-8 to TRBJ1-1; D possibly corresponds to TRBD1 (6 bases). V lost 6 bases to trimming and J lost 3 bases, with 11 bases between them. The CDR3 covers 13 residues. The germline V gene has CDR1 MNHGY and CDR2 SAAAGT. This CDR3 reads CASRIRGYTEAFF. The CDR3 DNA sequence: TGTGCCAGCAGGATCAGGGGTTACACTGAAGCTTTCTTT.

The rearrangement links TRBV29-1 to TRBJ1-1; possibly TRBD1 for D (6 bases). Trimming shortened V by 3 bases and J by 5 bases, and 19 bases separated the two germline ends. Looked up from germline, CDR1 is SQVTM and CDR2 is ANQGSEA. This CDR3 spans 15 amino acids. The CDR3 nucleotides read TGCAGCGTTGACGGAGTCCCAGGGGCAAGGACTGAAGCTTTCTTT. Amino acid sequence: CSVDGVPGARTEAFF.

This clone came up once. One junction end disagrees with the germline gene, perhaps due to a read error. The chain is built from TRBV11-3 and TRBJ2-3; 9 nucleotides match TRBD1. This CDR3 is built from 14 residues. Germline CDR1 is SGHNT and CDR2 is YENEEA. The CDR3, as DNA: TGTGCCAGCAGCCAAATATCATGGGGACAGGGCGTAGATTTT. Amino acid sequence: CASSQISWGQGVDF.

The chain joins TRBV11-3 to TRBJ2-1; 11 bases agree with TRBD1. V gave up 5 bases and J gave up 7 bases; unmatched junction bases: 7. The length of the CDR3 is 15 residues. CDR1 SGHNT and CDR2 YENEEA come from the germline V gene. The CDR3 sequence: CASSPRTGGGNEQFF. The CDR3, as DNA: TGTGCCAGCAGCCCTCGGACAGGGGGCGGGAATGAGCAGTTCTTC.

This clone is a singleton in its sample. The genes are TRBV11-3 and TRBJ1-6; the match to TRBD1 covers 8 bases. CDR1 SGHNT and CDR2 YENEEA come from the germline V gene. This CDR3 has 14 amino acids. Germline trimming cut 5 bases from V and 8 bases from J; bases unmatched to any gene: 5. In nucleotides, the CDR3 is TGTGCCAGCAGCCAATTACAGGGGGATTCACCCCTCCACTTT. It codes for CASSQLQGDSPLHF.